This T cell receptor beta chain was sequenced for a study of T cell repertoires in cytomegalovirus infection. In the study overall: Public TCR beta signatures provided an indication of both CMV infection and a matching HLA type.

Study-level points and caveats: HLA-C-restricted, CMV-specific TCR beta clonotypes were dominant ex vivo.

To note about this clonotype: Its target is not known.

V was clipped by 10 bases and J by 2 bases, with 22 bases between them. The length of the CDR3 is 16 residues. From germline, CDR1 is SGHTA and CDR2 FQGNSA. From the reads, TCRdb called clonotypes with MiXCR, one entry per CDR3 protein. The sample lists fewer than 950,000 distinct CDR3 sequences, approximately 29% occurring once. The sequence came from a human donor in good health (CMV status not recorded). Some clones in this sample may be carry-over from other donors' samples. The J gene is TRBJ2-3, the V gene TRBV7-2; D might be TRBD2 (7 bases). Sequences were derived from cultured CD8+ T cells from PBMCs, sampled from culture after CMV antigen stimulation. The CDR3 sequence: CATRGGGHASTDTQYF. Here the CDR3 DNA reads TGTGCCACTAGGGGGGGGGGTCATGCGTCCACAGATACGCAGTATTTT.